The 17 T cell receptor beta chains given below trace back to one sample, sequenced in a study of glioma-infiltrating T cells (dated by TCRdb to 2016 to 2017). Sequenced using an Illumina MiSeq. The iRepertoire nested amplicon-rescue multiplex PCR (arm-PCR) platform was used to amplify TCR alpha and beta CDR3 regions from RNA. Using fastp trimming at Q25 and MiXCR clonotype assembly, TCRdb reanalyzed the public sequencing data and kept in-frame beta chains. All rows with the same CDR3 protein become a single entry with the most common DNA and genes. The sample table lists approximately 190,000 distinct CDR3 sequences, 30% to 40% of them with a count of one. Clones ranked in the top ten supply 20% of the sample. Sequencing input: glioma tissue, nonneoplastic brain tissue, or PBMCs (not recorded which). The source is a human donor with low-grade glioma or glioblastoma, undergoing nonglioma brain surgery, or in good health (not recorded which).

For this clonotype: A much more abundant neighbour one base away suggests this may be a read error. The chain is built from TRBV28 and TRBJ2-7; TRBD2 matches 9 bases. The CDR3 has 17 residues. Germline V gene data show CDR1 as MDHEN and CDR2 as SYDVKM. With 6 bases clipped from V and 0 bases from J, the junction kept 12 bases outside the gene matches. In DNA form, the CDR3 reads TGTGCCAGCAGGGGACTAATAGCGGGAGCTACCTCCTACGAGCAGTACTTC. Protein product: CASRGLIAGATSYEQYF. Using reference TRBV28 and TRBJ2-7 for the parts outside the CDR3, the full variable domain is DVKVTQSSRYLVKRTGEKVFLECVQDMDHENMFWYRQDPGLGLRLIYFSYDVKMKEKGDIPEGYSVSREKKERFSLILESASTNQTSMYLCASRGLIAGATSYEQYFGPGTRLTVT.

As to this clonotype: This may stem from a read error, because a much larger clone lies one nucleotide away. The chain has TRBV5-1 and TRBJ2-3; no firm D call. TRBJ1-5 matches the DNA end more closely, so the J call is doubtful. The CDR3 consists of 12 residues. The germline V gene encodes CDR1 SGHRS and CDR2 YFSETQ. The CDR3 DNA reads as TGCGCCAGCAGCTTCGCCGCAGATACGCAGCATTTT. It yields the protein CASSFAADTQHF.

There are many counts of this clonotype. The gene calls are TRBV2 and TRBJ1-5; 8 nucleotides match TRBD1. The CDR3 loop spans 14 amino acids. V shed 10 bases and J 7 bases; nucleotides not matched to a gene: 12. Germline assignment: CDR1 SNHLY and CDR2 FYNNEI. CDR3 DNA sequence: TGTGCCACAGGACAGGGAACGGACCGACAGCCCCAGCATTTT. This sequence encodes CATGQGTDRQPQHF.

This clonotype was picked up many times. The chain combines TRBV27 with TRBJ1-5; possible D gene TRBD1, 5 bases. Germline lookup yields CDR1 MNHEY and CDR2 SMNVEV (reference sequence). The CDR3 spans 15 residues. V lost 5 bases and J 2 bases, leaving 13 bases between the germline ends. This CDR3 is CASSPGGLGNQPQHF. The CDR3 DNA follows: TGTGCCAGCAGTCCCGGGGGTTTGGGCAATCAGCCCCAGCATTTT.

In the case of this clonotype: This may come from a read error, since a much larger clone is one base off. The chain links TRBV5-1 to TRBJ2-3; 11 nucleotides match TRBD2. Germline trimming cut 1 base from V and 7 bases from J; bases unmatched to any gene: 5. CDR3 length: 15 residues. CDR1 is SGHRS and CDR2 is YFSETQ in the germline V gene. CDR3 DNA: TGCGCCAGCAGCTTGAACACTAGCGGGGGAAATACGCAGTATTTT. This codes for CASSLNTSGGNTQYF.

Many counts were recorded for this clonotype. V is TRBV18 and J is TRBJ1-2, with 7 bases that match TRBD1. Per the germline V gene, CDR1 is KGHSH and CDR2 is LQKENI. After removal of 2 bases from V and 6 bases from J, the junction contained 0 bases not matched to a gene. This CDR3 comprises 12 residues. CDR3 protein: CASSPDRDGYTF. The CDR3 DNA reads TGTGCCAGCTCACCAGACAGGGATGGCTACACCTTC.

CDR3: CASSDTPADTQYF. The DNA of the CDR3 is TGTGCCAGCAGCGACACCCCGGCAGATACGCAGTATTTT. This chain connects TRBV7-9 to TRBJ2-3; D uncertain. The V gene's germline CDR1 is SEHNR and CDR2 FQNEAQ (reference sequence). Trimming removed 5 bases at V and 4 bases at J, with 10 bases between. This CDR3 contains 13 residues.

This clonotype was observed many times. CDR3 region: CASSLVGGGSNSGNTIYF. DNA for the CDR3: TGTGCCAGCAGCTTAGTTGGGGGTGGCAGCAACTCTGGAAACACCATATATTTT. This sequence joins TRBV7-2 and TRBJ1-3, with a weak D call TRBD1 (5 bases). CDR3 length equals 18 residues. Between the trimmed V and J ends, which lost 1 base and 0 bases, there was a span of 16 bases. CDR1 is SGHTA and CDR2 is FQGNSA in the germline V gene.

This clonotype has only one observation. A much larger clone differs from this one at a single base, so this may be a read error. The chain carries TRBV7-2 and TRBJ2-3; D is unclear. The CDR3 contains 14 residues. Per the germline V gene, CDR1 is SGHTA and CDR2 is FQGNSA. V was pared by 1 base and J by 3 bases, with 8 bases between. The CDR3 DNA follows: TGTGCCAGCAGCTTAGGGATGTTAACAGATACGCAGTATTTT. Its protein is CASSLGMLTDTQYF.

This clonotype was seen ten or more times. The chain employs TRBV6-2 or TRBV6-3 and TRBJ2-1, with a possible D match to TRBD2 (5 bases). V was trimmed by 4 bases and J by 4 bases, leaving 11 bases between them. The CDR3 contains 14 residues. In germline, CDR1 is MNHEY, CDR2 SVGEGT. CDR3 sequence: CASSWTLRYNEQFF. The CDR3, as DNA: TGTGCCAGCAGTTGGACTCTCCGGTACAATGAGCAGTTCTTC.

This clonotype was recorded many times. This chain links TRBV7-2 with TRBJ2-3, with TRBD2 matching 15 bases. The germline gives CDR1 SGHTA, CDR2 FQGNSA. The CDR3 extends over 17 amino acids. The V segment lost 4 bases and the J segment 3 bases; nucleotides outside the gene matches: 5. The DNA of the CDR3 is TGTGCCAGCAGCTCGGCCGGGACTAGCGGGAGGACAGATACGCAGTATTTT. Residues: CASSSAGTSGRTDTQYF.

The genes are TRBV29-1 and TRBJ1-5, with TRBD1 as a possible D gene (6 bases). This CDR3 is built from 13 residues. Germline CDR1 SQVTM, CDR2 ANQGSEA. The V gene lost 5 bases and the J gene lost 8 bases, with 16 bases spanning the gap. As DNA, the CDR3 is TGCAGCGTTTCAAAACAGGGAGGCGAGCCCCAGCATTTT. Translation gives CSVSKQGGEPQHF.

In this sample, this clonotype turned up many times. The gene calls are TRBV7-2 and TRBJ1-1, with TRBD1 as a possible D gene (6 bases). This CDR3 has 15 amino acids. Trimming cost V 2 bases and J 1 base, with 11 bases left between them. Germline CDR1 SGHTA, CDR2 FQGNSA. The CDR3 region is CASSLRLTGNTEAFF. The CDR3 bases are TGTGCCAGCAGCTTAAGACTGACAGGGAACACTGAAGCTTTCTTT. The full variable domain, in which reference TRBV7-2 and TRBJ1-1 provide the parts outside the CDR3, is GAGVSQSPSNKVTEKGKDVELRCDPISGHTALYWYRQSLGQGLEFLIYFQGNSAPDKSGLPSDRFSAERTGGSVSTLTIQRTQQEDSAVYLCASSLRLTGNTEAFFGQGTRLTVV.

There are many counts of this clonotype. The chain uses TRBV6-2 or TRBV6-3 and TRBJ1-1; the D is unclear. Germline CDR1 reads MNHEY; CDR2 reads SVGEGT. Trimming pared 1 base from V and 1 base from J, leaving 7 bases between. The CDR3 runs to 14 residues. The CDR3 loop is CASSYFPSNTEAFF. As DNA, the CDR3 is TGTGCCAGCAGTTACTTCCCCTCGAACACTGAAGCTTTCTTT.

This clonotype was found once. Its ends do not fully match the called genes, so a read error is possible. The chain combines TRBV27 with TRBJ2-1, with D perhaps matching TRBD1 or TRBD2 (5 bases each). The CDR3 spans 15 residues. Germline CDR1 and CDR2: MNHEY and SMNVEV (reference sequence). CDR3 sequence (DNA): TGCGCCAGCAGGACCGGGGACGCTTCCTACAATGAGCAGTTCTTC. As protein: CASRTGDASYNEQFF.

The chain joins TRBV20-1 to TRBJ2-7; the match to TRBD2 covers 10 bases. Germline V gene sequence: CDR1 DFQATT, CDR2 SNEGSKA (reference sequence). This CDR3 spans 14 amino acids. Trimming removed 6 bases from V and 6 bases from J; junction bases left unmatched: 11. In DNA, the CDR3 is TGCAGTGCGGACGGGGTAGCGGGAGGAGGCGAGCAGTACTTC. Its protein product is CSADGVAGGGEQYF.

About this clonotype itself: Because the CDR3's place on the DNA is in doubt, the DNA is left out and the CDR3 is given as listed by TCRdb. This chain joins TRBV15 and TRBJ1-1; TRBD1, the table's D call, was not compared with the DNA. The CDR3 spans 20 residues, counting both ends. Germline CDR1 is LNHNV and CDR2 is YYDKDF (reference sequence). The CDR3 loop reads CATSSFYICSARTGDTEAFF.